This T cell receptor beta chain was identified in a study of blood T cells in healthy people across ages. Study as a whole: The capture of about one barcoded beta molecule per two T cells was achieved by template switching.

Combining a sample-barcoded 5' primer with a J-beta primer mix, a second PCR ran for roughly 7 to 12 cycles. TCRdb re-called the 5' RACE reads with MiXCR, one entry per CDR3 protein. The sample records 750,000 or so distinct CDR3 sequences, about 25% being singletons. Peripheral blood, approximately 10 milliliters per donor, was collected. A further study also used this sample, focusing on T cells of mothers and their children. From that paper: When the second PCR was run, its M1S primer added sample barcodes and 2-4 random nucleotides. Slightly, though not significantly, more overlap was seen in related than in unrelated mother-child pairs.

This receptor was identified in a boy aged 10-17 years in good health. The sequenced material came from blood.

The CDR3 sequence is CASSYERDLTGELFF. The CDR3 nucleotides are TGTGCCAGCAGTTACGAGAGGGACCTGACCGGGGAGCTGTTTTTT. The J gene is TRBJ2-2, the V gene TRBV6-6; either TRBD1 or TRBD2 may supply D (5 bases each). CDR3 size: 15 residues. V was trimmed by 2 bases and J by 5 bases, leaving 12 bases between them. CDR1 and CDR2 (germline): MNHNY, SVGAGI (reference sequence).